These 26 T cell receptor beta chains came from one sample sequenced in a study of cytomegalovirus exposure and HLA in healthy donors (dated by TCRdb to 2016 to 2017). Libraries were prepared through the immunoSEQ multiplex PCR assay. For the multiplex PCR, a mixture combining 60 forward primers for TCR Vbeta segments and 13 reverse primers for TCR Jbeta segments was used. The table was pulled from immuneACCESS by TCRdb, which kept in-frame rearrangements only. Such tables lose some clones; where checked, under half of the loss comes from unresolved V genes, and the rest has no known cause. The sample includes more than 150,000 clones, with approximately 81% observed a single time. The ten largest clones add up to around 2.4% of the sample. Sequencing was performed on PBMCs. The receptors were gathered from a woman in her 30s in good health and CMV-seronegative.

CDR3 region: CASSSTGTRYGYTF. CDR3 sequence (DNA): TGTGCCAGCAGCTCAACAGGGACACGCTATGGCTACACCTTC. The rearrangement uses TRBV13 and TRBJ1-2; a possible D gene is TRBD1 (6 bases). The length of the CDR3 is 14 residues. The V and J ends lost 4 bases and 4 bases respectively, with 13 bases between them. Germline values: CDR1 PRHDT, CDR2 FYEKMQ (reference sequence).

The chain is built from TRBV19 and TRBJ2-7, with 11 bases aligning to TRBD1. Trimming took 5 bases from V and 5 from J; bases not matched to a gene: 5. CDR1 is LNHDA and CDR2 is SQIVND in the germline V gene (reference sequence). There are 14 residues in the CDR3. CDR3 in amino acids: CASSDGTGGHEQYF. CDR3 in DNA: TGTGCCAGTAGTGACGGGACAGGGGGGCACGAGCAGTACTTC.

This chain uses TRBV10-3 with TRBJ2-1, with TRBD2 matching over 12 bases. CDR1 ENHRY and CDR2 SYGVKD come from the germline V gene. The CDR3 totals 16 residues. Losses at the gene ends were 3 bases for V and 6 bases for J; bases not matched to a gene: 6. The CDR3: CAISETTSGSPNEQFF. CDR3 in DNA: TGTGCCATCAGTGAAACGACTAGCGGGAGCCCCAATGAGCAGTTCTTC.

Worth noting for this clone: One junction end disagrees with the germline gene, perhaps due to a read error. This sequence joins TRBV7-9 and TRBJ1-3; no firm D call. Germline V gives CDR1 SEHNR, CDR2 FQNEAQ (reference sequence). The CDR3 consists of 13 residues. The CDR3 sequence is CSSSLGLGNTIYF. The CDR3 nucleotides read TGTTCCAGCAGCTTAGGTCTCGGAAACACCATATATTTT.

This clone is a singleton in its sample. The V gene is TRBV2, the J gene TRBJ2-2; tentatively, D is TRBD2 (5 bases). Germline V gives CDR1 SNHLY, CDR2 FYNNEI. The CDR3 extends over 14 amino acids. V lost 7 bases and J lost 1, with 10 bases in between. The chain's CDR3 is CASTIAGNTGELFF. DNA for the CDR3: TGTGCCAGCACCATTGCGGGGAACACCGGGGAGCTGTTTTTT. Looking up the rest from reference TRBV2 and TRBJ2-2 gives the full variable domain: EPEVTQTPSHQVTQMGQEVILRCVPISNHLYFYWYRQILGQKVEFLVSFYNNEISEKSEIFDDQFSVERPDGSNFTLKIRSTKLEDSAMYFCASTIAGNTGELFFGEGSRLTVL.

This clone was picked up one time. The V call is TRBV9, the J call TRBJ1-2; TRBD1 might be the D (5 bases). The CDR3 runs 16 residues. Trimming took off 2 bases at V and 8 bases at J, with 22 bases between the two ends. Germline CDR1 reads SGDLS; CDR2 reads YYNGEE. DNA for the CDR3: TGTGCCAGCAGCGTTAGCGGGACTCCCGGCGTGCGGGGCTACACCTTC. Its translation: CASSVSGTPGVRGYTF.

The chain uses TRBV18 and TRBJ2-7, with D perhaps TRBD1 (9 bases). CDR1 and CDR2 (germline): KGHSH, LQKENI. V was clipped by 2 bases and J by 3 bases, with 23 bases between them. This CDR3 has 18 residues. CDR3: CASSPKDRGELAVYEQYF. The CDR3 DNA reads TGTGCCAGCTCACCAAAGGACAGGGGAGAACTAGCGGTCTACGAGCAGTACTTC.

For the CDR3, the DNA is TGTGCCAGCAGCCAAAGGGACAGGGGGCGGTATGAAAAACTGTTTTTT. Its translation is CASSQRDRGRYEKLFF. This sequence joins TRBV5-8 and TRBJ1-4, with TRBD1 identical over 12 bases. The CDR3 sequence is 16 residues long. The trim removed 4 bases at V and 6 bases at J, leaving 7 bases unmatched. Per germline, CDR1 SGHTS and CDR2 YDEGEE.

The V call is TRBV9, the J call TRBJ1-2; 8 bases align to TRBD1. V lost 0 bases and J lost 5; bases outside the gene matches: 9. CDR3 length: 16 amino acids. CDR1 and CDR2 (germline): SGDLS, YYNGEE. CDR3 sequence (DNA): TGTGCCAGCAGCGTAGCTGTCTCAGGGGGCCGGTATGGCTACACCTTC. As protein: CASSVAVSGGRYGYTF.

The rearrangement links TRBV27 to TRBJ2-7; a weak D match, TRBD1 (5 bases). Deletions cut 8 bases from V and 6 bases from J, with 14 bases between. Germline lookup yields CDR1 MNHEY and CDR2 SMNVEV (reference sequence). The length of the CDR3 is 12 residues. CDR3 region: CASGRQFGEQYF. The CDR3 DNA sequence: TGTGCCAGCGGGCGACAGTTTGGCGAGCAGTACTTC.

The chain uses TRBV5-1 and TRBJ2-7; unclear D gene. The germline gives CDR1 SGHRS, CDR2 YFSETQ. The CDR3 totals 15 residues. Trimming removed 4 bases at V and 3 bases at J, with 17 bases between. The CDR3 protein is CASSLQHTADYEQYF. The CDR3 DNA is TGCGCCAGCAGCCTTCAACACACGGCGGACTACGAGCAGTACTTC.

The chain employs TRBV5-1 and TRBJ1-4, with D uncertain. Germline assignment: CDR1 SGHRS and CDR2 YFSETQ. The CDR3 loop spans 14 amino acids. V lost 2 bases and J lost 3, with 8 bases in between. The CDR3 region is CASSFTTPNEKLFF. The CDR3 nucleotides read TGCGCCAGCAGCTTTACCACACCTAATGAAAAACTGTTTTTT.

The chain joins TRBV27 to TRBJ2-5, with a tentative D call TRBD1 (6 bases). Germline values: CDR1 MNHEY, CDR2 SMNVEV (reference sequence). V was trimmed by 4 bases and J by 0 bases, leaving 21 bases between them. This CDR3 contains 18 residues. The CDR3 region has the DNA TGTGCCAGCAGTTCCCAAATCGGACAGTTCCAATACCAAGAGACCCAGTACTTC. Translated, it gives CASSSQIGQFQYQETQYF.

This chain links TRBV6-1 with TRBJ2-7; 8 nucleotides match TRBD2. V dropped 1 base and J dropped 1; count of bases not matched to a gene: 6. There are 16 residues in the CDR3. Germline lookup yields CDR1 MNHNS and CDR2 SASEGT. CDR3 DNA sequence: TGTGCCAGCAGTGAAGACATTCGGGGGGGATCCTACGAGCAGTACTTC. It translates to CASSEDIRGGSYEQYF.

The CDR3 nucleotides read TGTGCCAGCAGCGCCGACATCACCCGCTCTGGGGCCAACGTCCTGACTTTC. Its translation: CASSADITRSGANVLTF. This chain uses TRBV9 with TRBJ2-6; D is undetermined. Germline lookup yields CDR1 SGDLS and CDR2 YYNGEE. V lost 3 bases, J lost 0 bases, and 13 bases lay in between. The CDR3 runs 17 residues.

This clone was counted between two and nine times. The chain employs TRBV27 and TRBJ2-5; 7 nucleotides match TRBD2. CDR1 is MNHEY, CDR2 SMNVEV, per germline (reference sequence). The CDR3 covers 17 residues. Germline trimming cut 3 bases from V and 4 bases from J; bases unmatched to any gene: 14. This CDR3 reads CASSFRYAGDGRETQYF. The CDR3 nucleotides are TGTGCCAGCAGTTTTCGCTATGCGGGAGATGGGAGAGAGACCCAGTACTTC.

The rearrangement links TRBV5-1 to TRBJ2-5, with 7 nucleotides matching TRBD1. The J call is uncertain, as TRBJ2-7 better fits the DNA end. The CDR3 loop spans 14 amino acids. The germline V gene has CDR1 SGHRS and CDR2 YFSETQ. The CDR3 nucleotides read TGCGCCAGCAGCTTCCGGGACAGCATTTACGAGCAGTACTTC. Its translation is CASSFRDSIYEQYF.

The chain has TRBV9 and TRBJ1-1, with 9 bases aligning to TRBD1. There are 14 residues in the CDR3. From germline, CDR1 is SGDLS and CDR2 YYNGEE. V was pared by 0 bases and J by 4 bases, with 1 base of the junction left unmatched. CDR3 protein: CASSVGDRVTEAFF. CDR3 nucleotides: TGTGCCAGCAGCGTAGGGGACAGGGTCACTGAAGCTTTCTTT.

The V and J genes are TRBV29-1 and TRBJ1-5, with 10 bases that match TRBD1. The CDR3 is 16 amino acids. Germline assignment: CDR1 SQVTM and CDR2 ANQGSEA. The V gene end was trimmed by 3 bases and the J gene end by 2 bases; junction bases not matched to a gene: 7. CDR3 sequence reads: CSVEFSGTGGNQPQHF. The CDR3, as DNA: TGCAGCGTTGAGTTTTCCGGGACAGGGGGCAATCAGCCCCAGCATTTT.

The J gene is TRBJ1-1, the V gene TRBV27, with no clear D. The CDR3 consists of 13 residues. Germline-derived CDR1 and CDR2 are MNHEY and SMNVEV (reference sequence). V gave up 5 bases and J gave up 7 bases, with 14 bases separating them. The CDR3 reads CASSAPVGSEAFF. Here the CDR3 DNA reads TGTGCCAGCAGTGCGCCCGTGGGCAGTGAAGCTTTCTTT.

This clone was seen a few times. The chain employs TRBV11-2 and TRBJ1-1, with TRBD1 matching over 8 bases. The CDR3 has 15 residues. Germline V lookup: CDR1 SGHAT, CDR2 FQNNGV. Trimming took 6 bases from V and 7 from J; bases not matched to a gene: 13. The CDR3 loop reads CASREPGTGGGEAFF. In DNA form, the CDR3 reads TGTGCCAGCAGAGAACCCGGGACAGGTGGGGGTGAAGCTTTCTTT.

The chain couples TRBV5-1 to TRBJ1-5; D is ambiguous. The V end was cut by 3 bases, the J end by 3 bases, with 13 bases between. Germline V gene lookup returns CDR1 SGHRS and CDR2 YFSETQ. This CDR3 has 15 residues. CDR3 loop: CASSSDAGNNQPQHF. In DNA, the CDR3 is TGCGCCAGCAGCTCCGACGCCGGGAACAATCAGCCCCAGCATTTT. Using reference TRBV5-1 and TRBJ1-5 for the parts outside the CDR3, the full variable domain is KAGVTQTPRYLIKTRGQQVTLSCSPISGHRSVSWYQQTPGQGLQFLFEYFSETQRNKGNFPGRFSGRQFSNSRSEMNVSTLELGDSALYLCASSSDAGNNQPQHFGDGTRLSIL.

The chain is built from TRBV7-2 and TRBJ2-7, with 8 bases fitting TRBD1. In germline, CDR1 is SGHTA, CDR2 FQGNSA. V lost 5 bases, J lost 6 bases, and 9 bases stayed unmatched. CDR3 length equals 14 residues. The CDR3 loop reads CASSDRDRSVEQYF. As DNA, the CDR3 is TGTGCCAGCAGCGACCGGGACAGGAGTGTCGAGCAGTACTTC.

This clone occurred a few times. V gene TRBV6-1 combines with J gene TRBJ2-1, with 9 positions matching TRBD1. This CDR3 is 13 amino acids long. The junction had 6 bases not matched to a gene; V was cut back by 10 bases and J by 5 bases. Germline loops: CDR1 MNHNS, CDR2 SASEGT. CDR3 DNA: TGTGCCATCACTGACAGGGGGGACAATGAGCAGTTCTTC. Protein sequence: CAITDRGDNEQFF.

This clone is a singleton in its sample. The chain combines TRBV2 with TRBJ2-1; 7 bases align to TRBD1. The ends lost 6 bases at V and 5 bases at J; junction bases unmatched: 7. This CDR3 is built from 14 residues. Germline V lookup: CDR1 SNHLY, CDR2 FYNNEI. The CDR3, as DNA: TGTGCCAGCAGCCGACAGGGCCGCAACAATGAGCAGTTCTTC. Translated, it gives CASSRQGRNNEQFF.

J is TRBJ1-2 and V is TRBV18, with TRBD1 as a possible D gene (5 bases). Germline assignment: CDR1 KGHSH and CDR2 LQKENI. This CDR3 has 12 residues. V was cut by 0 bases and J by 8 bases, with 7 bases left in between. The CDR3, as DNA: TGTGCCAGCTCACCACCGGCAGGGGGCTACACCTTC. Amino acid sequence: CASSPPAGGYTF.